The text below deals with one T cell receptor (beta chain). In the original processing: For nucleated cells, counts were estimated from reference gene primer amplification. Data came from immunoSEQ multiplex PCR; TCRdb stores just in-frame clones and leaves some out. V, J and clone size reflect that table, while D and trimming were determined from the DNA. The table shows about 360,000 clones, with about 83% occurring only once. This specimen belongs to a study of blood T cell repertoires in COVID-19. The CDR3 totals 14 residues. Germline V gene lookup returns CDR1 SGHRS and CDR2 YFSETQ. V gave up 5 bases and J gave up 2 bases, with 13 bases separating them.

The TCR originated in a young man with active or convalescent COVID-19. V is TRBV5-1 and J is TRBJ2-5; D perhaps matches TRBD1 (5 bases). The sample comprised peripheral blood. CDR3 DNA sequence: TGCGCCAGCAGAAAACCGACAGCACAAGAGACCCAGTACTTC. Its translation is CASRKPTAQETQYF.